What follows is one T cell receptor beta chain and its context. No antigen is known for it. Base quality data are lacking; no much larger clone is found one base away. The CDR3 regions of human TCRbeta chains were subjected to immunosequencing. Processing in the source paper ran as follows. Repertoire TCRs were checked for matches against a reference library of SARS-CoV-2-specific TCRs that had been generated using the MIRA antigen-specificity platform. Breadth was defined as the fraction of unique TCRs that were SARS-CoV-2-associated. Depth was defined as the fraction of total T cells that were SARS-CoV-2-associated. Using the MIRA data, each spike-specific TCR was assigned both to the spike region to which the TCR was reactive and to a CD4 or CD8 class. Log10-transformed breadth and depth values were compared by one-way ANOVA with Sidak's multiple comparisons tests. As stored in TCRdb, this immuneACCESS dataset retains in-frame rearrangements with V and J assigned. A fraction of the clones does not appear; measured against another copy, unresolved V genes explain less than half of the discrepancy, and the remainder lacks a known reason. V and J calls and clone size are those listed in that table; D and trimming were worked out from the DNA. The sample records around 150,000 clones, 88% of which are singletons. The top ten constitute 4% to 5.5% of the sample.

The time point label, read with the paper, signifies: about 28 days (+/-7) after the second vaccine dose. AZD1222 recipients given second doses at about 4 weeks or at about 12 weeks were pooled, since spike-specific TCR depth and breadth were not found to differ between the two schedules. Vaccinee samples were obtained from the UK trials COV001 and COV002, which included a single-blind randomized controlled phase 2/3 trial of AZD1222 (ChAdOx1 nCoV-19) in healthy adults. For TCRbeta chain sequencing, PBMC samples from trial participants were taken at day 0 and at day 28 after the second dose. This sample stems from a study of T cell responses to AZD1222 COVID-19 vaccine (TCRdb year 2021). Regarding the complete study: A total of 233 trial participants underwent TCR sequencing, of whom about 210 had received two doses of AZD1222 and approximately 26 had received two doses of the MenACWY control vaccine. Trial participants were enrolled by age into 18-55, 56-69 and 70-plus year subgroups, with roughly 160, 29 and 62 TCR-sequenced participants respectively. The paper as a whole reports these results and caveats: A significant rise in spike-specific TCR breadth and depth was observed after two AZD1222 doses relative to day 0 and relative to MenACWY recipients. No day 14 peak-response samples were available, so repertoires were characterized only after the peak T cell response. The whole spike protein was spanned by vaccine-associated CD4 TCRs, and dominant responses were seen in regions 160-218 and 743-854. Participants were mostly white British, with more females than males. The authors suggested clonal diversity may have been underestimated. The 56-69-year group was small, and its depth increase did not reach significance, likely because of low power. Nearly half of unique spike-specific TCRs reportedly recognized epitopes outside regions mutated in the B.1.351 and B.1.1.7 variants. Conclusions about previously exposed vaccinees are limited, since just six AZD1222 recipients were seropositive for SARS-CoV-2 at baseline.

The germline V gene (reference sequence) yields LNHDA for CDR1 and SQIVND for CDR2. The trim is 3 bases for V and 0 bases for J, with a gap of 14 bases between the germline ends. The cysteine opens and the phenylalanine closes a CDR3 of 16 amino acids. The kept DNA is CDR3 alone, 48 bases in frame from the first base. This receptor was taken from an adult who received the AZD1222 COVID-19 vaccine. The source material was peripheral blood, sampled 28 days after the second AZD1222 dose. The rearranged chain carries TRBV19 and TRBJ1-1, with TRBD1 tentatively as D gene (5 bases match). The DNA reads TGTGCCAGTAGTATCCCCCGGACGGACATGAACACTGAAGCTTTCTTT. This translates into CASSIPRTDMNTEAFF.